This TCR beta chain was captured by sequencing in a study of tumor and adjacent non-tumor tissue in lung cancer. Germline CDR1 ENHRY, CDR2 SYGVKD. Trimming stripped 4 bases from V and 12 bases from J, with 13 bases between. This CDR3 comprises 13 residues. TCRbeta libraries were built with three rounds of nested PCR, modified from ARM-PCR. TCRdb redid the calling of the multiplex PCR reads with MiXCR, one entry per CDR3 protein. Of over 80,000 distinct CDR3 sequences listed, 75% to 85% were seen once; the top ten hold about 31%. No cell sorting was done before RNA was extracted from the tissue. More than 3 cm separated this lung sample from the edge of the tumor.

Material: distant non-tumor lung tissue. The V and J genes are TRBV10-3 and TRBJ1-6, with D possibly being TRBD1 (5 bases). The receptor was isolated from a man aged 55 to 69 with small cell lung cancer. CDR3 in DNA: TGTGCCATCAGTGCGGGGGGGGGATTACCCCTCCACTTT. It specifies CAISAGGGLPLHF.